This passage covers 26 T cell receptor beta chains from one sample sequenced in a study of blood T cell repertoires in COVID-19. Using immunoSEQ multiplex PCR, the repertoire was profiled, and TCRdb retains in-frame clones only, with some absent. The sample yields approximately 250,000 clones, 70% to 90% seen once. What was sequenced was PBMCs or T cells enriched from blood (not recorded which). These receptors all stem from a woman aged 40 to 50 with acute COVID-19.

The chain recombines TRBV5-1 with TRBJ1-1; no clear D. V was pared by 4 bases and J by 4 bases, with 11 bases between. Germline V CDR1 and CDR2: SGHRS, YFSETQ. CDR3 length equals 13 residues. The CDR3, as DNA: TGCGCCAGCAGCCTGGCCCCCAGCACTGAAGCTTTCTTT. Amino acid sequence: CASSLAPSTEAFF.

The chain combines TRBV9 with TRBJ2-7, with a tentative D call TRBD2 (5 bases). This CDR3 has 13 amino acids. Germline CDR1 is SGDLS and CDR2 is YYNGEE. The germline V and J ends were trimmed by 0 bases and 6 bases, with 10 bases remaining between them. The CDR3 region is CASSVDSGSEQYF. The CDR3 DNA reads TGTGCCAGCAGCGTAGATTCGGGGAGCGAGCAGTACTTC.

The chain uses TRBV27 and TRBJ1-5; a possible D gene is TRBD1 (5 bases). Trimming shortened V by 6 bases and J by 4 bases, and 10 bases separated the two germline ends. CDR1 is MNHEY and CDR2 is SMNVEV in the germline V gene (reference sequence). The CDR3 is made up of 13 amino acids. Here the CDR3 DNA reads TGTGCCAGCAGACCTGACAGAAATCAGCCCCAGCATTTT. It codes for CASRPDRNQPQHF.

This chain links TRBV19 with TRBJ1-6; 9 nucleotides line up with TRBD1. V was pared by 4 bases and J by 3 bases, with 1 base of the junction left unmatched. Per the germline V gene, CDR1 is LNHDA and CDR2 is SQIVND (reference sequence). CDR3 length equals 15 residues. The CDR3, as DNA: TGTGCCAGTAGTAGACAGGGGGACTATAATTCACCCCTCCACTTT. Amino acid sequence: CASSRQGDYNSPLHF.

The V call is TRBV9, the J call TRBJ2-1; TRBD2 matches 7 bases. Losses at the gene ends were 0 bases for V and 10 bases for J; bases not matched to a gene: 13. Germline assignment: CDR1 SGDLS and CDR2 YYNGEE. This CDR3 has 16 residues. CDR3 sequence reads: CASSVAGGAEMSEQFF. The CDR3 coding sequence is TGTGCCAGCAGCGTAGCGGGGGGAGCCGAGATGTCGGAGCAGTTCTTC.

The V and J genes are TRBV18 and TRBJ2-7, with D perhaps TRBD1 (6 bases). With 4 bases removed from V and 0 bases from J, the gap between germline ends came to 13 bases. The CDR3 runs 15 residues. CDR1 is KGHSH, CDR2 LQKENI, per germline. The CDR3 here is CASSLQGTHSYEQYF. The DNA of the CDR3 is TGTGCCAGCTCACTACAGGGTACCCACTCCTACGAGCAGTACTTC.

The V gene is TRBV30, the J gene TRBJ2-7, with D possibly TRBD1 on 5 matching bases. CDR3 length equals 13 residues. CDR1 and CDR2 from the germline V gene are GTSNPN and SVGIG (reference sequence). The ends were cut back, 2 bases at V and 5 bases at J, with 13 bases in the middle. CDR3 in DNA: TGTGCCTGGAGTCACCGACTGACAGACGAGCAGTACTTC. This codes for CAWSHRLTDEQYF.

The chain uses TRBV24-1 and TRBJ2-3, with D perhaps TRBD1 (5 bases). The CDR3 length is 15 residues. Trimming removed 4 bases from V and 0 bases from J, with 10 bases in between. Germline V gene sequence: CDR1 KGHDR, CDR2 SFDVKD. The CDR3 spells CATSEPAGSTDTQYF. Written as DNA, the CDR3 is TGTGCCACCAGTGAGCCGGCAGGGAGCACAGATACGCAGTATTTT.

The J gene is TRBJ1-2, the V gene TRBV4-3; perhaps TRBD1 as D (5 bases). Germline assignment: CDR1 LGHNA and CDR2 YSLEER. The CDR3 is made up of 15 amino acids. The V gene lost 1 base and the J gene lost 0 bases, with 9 bases spanning the gap. CDR3: CASSQARAANYGYTF. CDR3 DNA: TGCGCCAGCAGCCAAGCCAGGGCCGCTAACTATGGCTACACCTTC.

The V call is TRBV18, the J call TRBJ2-2; D ambiguous. Germline V CDR1 and CDR2: KGHSH, LQKENI. This CDR3 has 15 amino acids. V lost 2 bases to trimming and J lost 4 bases, with 11 bases between them. CDR3 DNA: TGTGCCAGCTCACCAAATCTGGGCAGCACCGGGGAGCTGTTTTTT. This codes for CASSPNLGSTGELFF.

The chain recombines TRBV28 with TRBJ2-1; a possible D gene is TRBD1 (5 bases). The V end was cut by 3 bases, the J end by 0 bases, with 9 bases between. Germline V gives CDR1 MDHEN, CDR2 SYDVKM. The CDR3 consists of 15 residues. The CDR3: CASSFGAVSYNEQFF. The DNA of the CDR3 is TGTGCCAGCAGTTTTGGGGCGGTCTCCTACAATGAGCAGTTCTTC.

This chain joins TRBV24-1 and TRBJ2-1; TRBD2 matches at 13 bases. CDR3 length: 17 amino acids. Trimming at V came to 4 bases and at J to 3 bases, leaving 5 bases not matched to a gene. In germline, CDR1 is KGHDR, CDR2 SFDVKD. The CDR3 loop reads CATSEPGTSGIYNEQFF. The CDR3 DNA reads TGTGCCACCAGTGAACCTGGGACTAGCGGGATCTACAATGAGCAGTTCTTC.

This sequence joins TRBV5-6 and TRBJ2-5; D remains unclear. The CDR3 sequence is 15 residues long. The germline gives CDR1 SGHDT, CDR2 YYEEEE. Trimming removed 1 base at V and 1 base at J, with 11 bases between. The CDR3 spells CASSLSTTIQETQYF. In nucleotides, the CDR3 is TGTGCCAGCAGCTTGAGCACTACGATCCAAGAGACCCAGTACTTC.

This clone was seen a handful of times. The chain employs TRBV12-3 or TRBV12-4 and TRBJ1-1; D gene ambiguous. V dropped 6 bases and J dropped 7 bases, with 12 bases sitting between them. The CDR3 has 12 amino acids. CDR3 loop: CASRLDWDEAFF. Written as DNA, the CDR3 is TGTGCCAGCAGACTAGACTGGGATGAAGCTTTCTTT.

The chain links TRBV5-1 to TRBJ1-6; 10 positions agree with TRBD1. This CDR3 is built from 15 residues. CDR1 and CDR2 from the germline V gene are SGHRS and YFSETQ. The V segment lost 4 bases and the J segment 7 bases; nucleotides outside the gene matches: 5. CDR3 sequence (DNA): TGCGCCAGCAGCCCCCGGGACAGGGGCAATTCACCCCTCCACTTT. This encodes CASSPRDRGNSPLHF. The full variable domain, rest sourced from reference TRBV5-1 and TRBJ1-6, is KAGVTQTPRYLIKTRGQQVTLSCSPISGHRSVSWYQQTPGQGLQFLFEYFSETQRNKGNFPGRFSGRQFSNSRSEMNVSTLELGDSALYLCASSPRDRGNSPLHFGNGTRLTVT.

The chain recombines TRBV11-3 with TRBJ1-2; 10 positions agree with TRBD1. This CDR3 contains 13 residues. Germline CDR1 and CDR2: SGHNT and YENEEA. J lost 7 bases, V lost 5 bases, and 4 bases had no gene match. CDR3 region: CASSPRQGAGYTF. The DNA for the CDR3 is TGTGCCAGCAGCCCTCGACAGGGGGCTGGCTACACCTTC.

The chain recombines TRBV9 with TRBJ2-7; 9 bases are a match to TRBD2. Germline values: CDR1 SGDLS, CDR2 YYNGEE. Trimming removed 4 bases from V and 3 bases from J; junction bases left unmatched: 8. The CDR3 extends over 15 amino acids. CDR3 bases: TGTGCCAGCAGCCTGCGTAGCGGGGGTAACTACGAGCAGTACTTC. Encoded protein: CASSLRSGGNYEQYF.

This CDR3 reads CATSDPGTSGVFTGELFF. As DNA, the CDR3 is TGTGCCACCAGTGATCCCGGGACTAGCGGGGTTTTCACCGGGGAGCTGTTTTTT. The chain joins TRBV24-1 to TRBJ2-2, with 13 bases aligning to TRBD2. Germline V lookup: CDR1 KGHDR, CDR2 SFDVKD. The CDR3 length is 18 residues. After removal of 3 bases from V and 4 bases from J, the junction contained 7 bases not matched to a gene.

This clone was picked up one time. Germline and junction disagree at one end, which may indicate a read error. The rearrangement links TRBV7-2 to TRBJ2-1; D unclear. Germline CDR1 reads SGHTA; CDR2 reads FQGNSA. This CDR3 region has 15 residues. The CDR3 loop reads CASSIADSSYNEQFF. The DNA for the CDR3 is TGTGCCAGCAGCATAGCTGATAGCTCCTACAATGAGCAGTTCTTC.

The chain couples TRBV18 to TRBJ2-1, with 10 nucleotides matching TRBD2. This CDR3 is built from 15 residues. Unmatched junction bases numbered 2, after V lost 1 base and J lost 5 bases. The V gene's germline CDR1 is KGHSH and CDR2 LQKENI. As DNA, the CDR3 is TGTGCCAGCTCACCACTCACTAGCGGGAACAATGAGCAGTTCTTC. Its translation is CASSPLTSGNNEQFF.

The chain is built from TRBV28 and TRBJ2-3, with D tentatively TRBD2 (6 bases). The CDR3 contains 15 residues. Germline V gene sequence: CDR1 MDHEN, CDR2 SYDVKM. The V end was cut by 4 bases, the J end by 2 bases, with 13 bases between. The chain's CDR3 is CASSSGREYTDTQYF. CDR3 in DNA: TGTGCCAGCAGTTCGGGACGGGAGTACACAGATACGCAGTATTTT.

This rearrangement joins TRBV15 to TRBJ2-1; 8 bases fit TRBD2. J was trimmed by 6 bases and V by 0 bases; bases with no gene match: 10. Germline CDR1 and CDR2: LNHNV and YYDKDF (reference sequence). The CDR3 runs 17 residues. The CDR3 coding sequence is TGTGCCACCAGCAGAGACGTCGGACTAGCTTTTTTCAATGAGCAGTTCTTC. Protein: CATSRDVGLAFFNEQFF.

This clone was seen just once. This chain uses TRBV13 with TRBJ1-3, with TRBD1 matching over 8 bases. J gave up 3 bases and V 5 bases, and 9 bases lay outside the gene matches. There are 16 residues in the CDR3. The germline V gene encodes CDR1 PRHDT and CDR2 FYEKMQ (reference sequence). The CDR3, as DNA: TGTGCCAGCAGCGTTACCGGGACAGGCGGTGGAAACACCATATATTTT. Its translation is CASSVTGTGGGNTIYF.

The V call is TRBV5-1, the J call TRBJ1-2; TRBD1 is a possible D gene (5 bases). CDR3 length equals 15 residues. Trimming removed 5 bases from V and 4 bases from J, with 18 bases in between. The germline gives CDR1 SGHRS, CDR2 YFSETQ. The CDR3 loop reads CASSSDRDPSYGYTF. CDR3 coding DNA: TGCGCCAGCAGTTCTGACAGAGACCCCTCCTATGGCTACACCTTC.

The chain is built from TRBV4-3 and TRBJ1-1; 11 positions agree with TRBD1. The germline gives CDR1 LGHNA, CDR2 YSLEER. There are 14 residues in the CDR3. With 4 bases clipped from V and 7 bases from J, the junction kept 5 bases outside the gene matches. In nucleotides, the CDR3 is TGCGCCAGCAGCCGGGACAGGGGGAATGGTGAAGCTTTCTTT. Translation: CASSRDRGNGEAFF.

V is TRBV19 and J is TRBJ1-5; D gene ambiguous. Germline V lookup: CDR1 LNHDA, CDR2 SQIVND (reference sequence). Deletions cut 8 bases from V and 7 bases from J, with 15 bases between. The CDR3 covers 13 residues. CDR3 loop: CASRLNGDQPQHF. The CDR3 DNA is TGTGCCAGTCGATTGAATGGAGACCAGCCCCAGCATTTT.